This passage covers 23 T cell receptor beta chains from one sample sequenced in a study of cytomegalovirus exposure and HLA in healthy donors (dated by TCRdb to 2015 to 2018). The protocol used for the library was the immunoSEQ multiplex PCR assay. For the multiplex PCR, a mixture combining 60 forward primers for TCR Vbeta segments and 13 reverse primers for TCR Jbeta segments was used. TCRdb stores this immuneACCESS table with in-frame sequences only. Part of the clones is absent; in the studies checked, under half of the shortfall reflects unresolved V genes, and no reason is known for the rest. This sample has over 150,000 clones in its table, and 70% to 80% of those were observed once. The top ten clones comprise around 1.9% of the sample. The sample consisted of PBMCs. These receptor sequences come from a man aged 25-45 years in good health and CMV-seronegative.

V and J are TRBV5-1 and TRBJ1-2; maybe TRBD1 (5 bases). The CDR3 is 13 residues long. Germline V gives CDR1 SGHRS, CDR2 YFSETQ. V was shortened by 5 bases and J by 4 bases, with 12 bases between the two germline ends. The CDR3 sequence is CASRKGRGYGYTF. DNA for the CDR3: TGCGCCAGCAGGAAGGGGCGCGGCTATGGCTACACCTTC.

The chain uses TRBV10-2 and TRBJ2-5; D perhaps matches TRBD1 (5 bases). Germline V gives CDR1 WSHSY, CDR2 SAAADI. Trimming shortened V by 6 bases and J by 4 bases, and 18 bases separated the two germline ends. The CDR3 is 15 residues long. CDR3 region: CASRATRFRGETQYF. DNA for the CDR3: TGCGCCAGCAGGGCGACACGTTTTAGGGGAGAGACCCAGTACTTC.

V and J are TRBV5-5 and TRBJ2-7; TRBD2 aligns across 11 bases. CDR1 and CDR2 (germline): SGHKS, YYEKEE (reference sequence). CDR3 length: 14 amino acids. The J segment lost 2 bases and the V segment lost 2 bases, leaving 0 bases of the junction unmatched. The CDR3 coding sequence is TGTGCCAGCAGCTTTAGCGGGGGGGCCTACGAGCAGTACTTC. As protein: CASSFSGGAYEQYF.

The rearrangement uses TRBV5-5 and TRBJ1-2; possibly TRBD1 for D (5 bases). CDR1 and CDR2 (germline): SGHKS, YYEKEE (reference sequence). With 1 base removed from V and 4 bases from J, the gap between germline ends came to 14 bases. The CDR3 is made up of 15 amino acids. The CDR3 is CASSLLVRDSYGYTF. The CDR3 DNA reads as TGTGCCAGCAGCTTGTTGGTCAGGGACTCCTATGGCTACACCTTC.

V is TRBV30 and J is TRBJ2-7; 15 nucleotides align to TRBD2. The J segment lost 2 bases and the V segment lost 7 bases, leaving 9 bases of the junction unmatched. Germline loops: CDR1 GTSNPN, CDR2 SVGIG (reference sequence). This CDR3 contains 16 residues. In DNA, the CDR3 is TGTGCCTTTTTAGGGACTAGCGGGGGGCCGACCTACGAGCAGTACTTC. Amino acids: CAFLGTSGGPTYEQYF. The full variable domain, in which reference TRBV30 and TRBJ2-7 provide the parts outside the CDR3, is SQTIHQWPATLVQPVGSPLSLECTVEGTSNPNLYWYRQAAGRGLQLLFYSVGIGQISSEVPQNLSASRPQDRQFILSSKKLLLSDSGFYLCAFLGTSGGPTYEQYFGPGTRLTVT.

CDR3 coding DNA: TGTGCCAGCAGCCTGAGGACTAGCGGGGGACCAGATACGCAGTATTTT. It codes for CASSLRTSGGPDTQYF. The gene calls are TRBV5-4 and TRBJ2-3, with 13 positions matching TRBD2. The CDR3 covers 16 residues. Germline CDR1 and CDR2: SGHNT and YYREEE (reference sequence). Germline trimming cut 4 bases from V and 4 bases from J; bases unmatched to any gene: 6.

This sequence joins TRBV7-9 and TRBJ1-1; the match to TRBD1 covers 9 bases. Per germline, CDR1 SEHNR and CDR2 FQNEAQ (reference sequence). The trim removed 4 bases at V and 4 bases at J, leaving 7 bases unmatched. There are 15 residues in the CDR3. Here the CDR3 DNA reads TGTGCCAGCAGCTCCGGGACAGGGTCGGGCACTGAAGCTTTCTTT. Its translation is CASSSGTGSGTEAFF.

V usage is TRBV19 and J usage is TRBJ2-6; 11 positions agree with TRBD2. The ends lost 6 bases at V and 3 bases at J; junction bases unmatched: 10. The germline V gene encodes CDR1 LNHDA and CDR2 SQIVND (reference sequence). The CDR3 has 18 residues. In DNA form, the CDR3 reads TGTGCCAGTAGGCCTATTAGCGGGGGGGCCTATGGGGCCAACGTCCTGACTTTC. It yields the protein CASRPISGGAYGANVLTF. The full variable domain, completed using reference TRBV19 and TRBJ2-6, is DGGITQSPKYLFRKEGQNVTLSCEQNLNHDAMYWYRQDPGQGLRLIYYSQIVNDFQKGDIAEGYSVSREKKESFPLTVTSAQKNPTAFYLCASRPISGGAYGANVLTFGAGSRLTVL.

V usage is TRBV28 and J usage is TRBJ1-2; 8 bases map to TRBD1. This CDR3 is 15 amino acids long. From germline, CDR1 is MDHEN and CDR2 SYDVKM. The ends lost 5 bases at V and 2 bases at J; junction bases unmatched: 7. The CDR3 DNA reads TGTGCCAGCAGTCGGACAGGGCGGTCGAACTATGGCTACACCTTC. It translates to CASSRTGRSNYGYTF.

The sample holds a few counts of this clone. This sequence joins TRBV7-9 and TRBJ2-3; 8 positions agree with TRBD1. Germline CDR1 is SEHNR and CDR2 is FQNEAQ (reference sequence). This CDR3 is 17 amino acids long. The V gene end was trimmed by 6 bases and the J gene end by 5 bases; junction bases not matched to a gene: 16. This CDR3 reads CASRRDPGQAEGDTQYF. CDR3 sequence (DNA): TGTGCCAGCAGACGAGATCCGGGACAGGCTGAGGGAGATACGCAGTATTTT. Combining the CDR3 with reference TRBV7-9 and TRBJ2-3 gives the whole variable domain DTGVSQNPRHKITKRGQNVTFRCDPISEHNRLYWYRQTLGQGPEFLTYFQNEAQLEKSRLLSDRFSAERPKGSFSTLEIQRTEQGDSAMYLCASRRDPGQAEGDTQYFGPGTRLTVL.

Comment on this clone: The DNA is left out, because the CDR3 cannot be placed on it with certainty; the CDR3 is given as TCRdb lists it. V is TRBV15 and J is TRBJ2-3; the D segment call TRBD2 is taken from the table without a DNA check. Germline V CDR1 and CDR2: LNHNV, YYDKDF (reference sequence). The CDR3 extends over 17 residues, inclusive of both ends. CDR3 in amino acids: CATSTSGRGWRTDTQYF.

This chain's CDR3 is CSVGQQKETQYF. CDR3 DNA sequence: TGCAGCGTTGGACAGCAAAAAGAGACCCAGTACTTC. The chain joins TRBV29-1 to TRBJ2-5; TRBD1 is a possible D gene (5 bases). Trimming stripped 4 bases from V and 3 bases from J, with 9 bases between. This CDR3 is built from 12 residues. Germline CDR1 SQVTM, CDR2 ANQGSEA. The variable domain in full, with the rest retrieved from reference TRBV29-1 and TRBJ2-5, is SAVISQKPSRDICQRGTSLTIQCQVDSQVTMMFWYRQQPGQSLTLIATANQGSEATYESGFVIDKFPISRPNLTFSTLTVSNMSPEDSSIYLCSVGQQKETQYFGPGTRLLVL.

Worth noting for this clone: A junction end diverges from the germline sequence, so it may reflect a read error. The chain carries TRBV2 and TRBJ1-2; TRBD1 agrees at 8 bases. Germline CDR1 and CDR2: SNHLY and FYNNEI. This CDR3 has 14 residues. CDR3 sequence (DNA): TGTGCCAGCAGCGGCAGGGGGCATGTCTATGGCTACCCCTTC. This gives the protein CASSGRGHVYGYPF.

The chain employs TRBV18 and TRBJ2-2; 10 bases map to TRBD1. This CDR3 is built from 15 residues. Germline trimming cut 3 bases from V and 3 bases from J; bases unmatched to any gene: 1. Per germline, CDR1 KGHSH and CDR2 LQKENI. CDR3 sequence (DNA): TGTGCCAGCTCACCCGGACAGGGGGACACCGGGGAGCTGTTTTTT. Protein sequence: CASSPGQGDTGELFF.

The V gene is TRBV29-1, the J gene TRBJ2-3, with TRBD1 matching over 7 bases. Per germline, CDR1 SQVTM and CDR2 ANQGSEA. V lost 5 bases and J lost 5; bases outside the gene matches: 7. The CDR3 runs to 13 residues. The CDR3 here is CSVIRGGKDTQYF. In DNA, the CDR3 is TGCAGCGTTATTAGAGGGGGCAAAGATACGCAGTATTTT.

V usage is TRBV29-1 and J usage is TRBJ1-2; 7 bases line up with TRBD1. CDR1 and CDR2 from the germline V gene are SQVTM and ANQGSEA. The length of the CDR3 is 17 residues. Trimming at V came to 6 bases and at J to 1 base, leaving 17 bases not matched to a gene. This CDR3 reads CSVAHFDREFSNYGYTF. CDR3 sequence (DNA): TGCAGCGTCGCCCATTTCGACAGGGAGTTTAGTAACTATGGCTACACCTTC.

The chain is built from TRBV19 and TRBJ2-2; 10 positions agree with TRBD2. V lost 7 bases to trimming and J lost 7 bases; unmatched junction nucleotides: 6. The CDR3 consists of 14 residues. Germline assignment: CDR1 LNHDA and CDR2 SQIVND (reference sequence). The CDR3 DNA reads TGTGCCAGTACCAGCGGGGGGGCAGTCGGGGAGCTGTTTTTT. It encodes CASTSGGAVGELFF.

The V call is TRBV19, the J call TRBJ2-4; a weak D match, TRBD1 (6 bases). With 5 bases removed from V and 3 bases from J, the gap between germline ends came to 17 bases. The CDR3 sequence is 16 residues long. Germline assignment: CDR1 LNHDA and CDR2 SQIVND (reference sequence). The CDR3 bases are TGTGCCAGTAGTGCTACAGGGATCCTTAGCAAAAACATTCAGTACTTC. It specifies CASSATGILSKNIQYF. Looking up the rest from reference TRBV19 and TRBJ2-4 gives the full variable domain: DGGITQSPKYLFRKEGQNVTLSCEQNLNHDAMYWYRQDPGQGLRLIYYSQIVNDFQKGDIAEGYSVSREKKESFPLTVTSAQKNPTAFYLCASSATGILSKNIQYFGAGTRLSVL.

The CDR3 DNA is TGTGCCAGCAGCTTTTCCACAGTGAACACTGAAGCTTTCTTT. Translated, it gives CASSFSTVNTEAFF. This chain connects TRBV7-2 to TRBJ1-1; D unresolved. Trimming cost V 3 bases and J 0 bases, with 8 bases left between them. The CDR3 is 14 amino acids. Germline V CDR1 and CDR2: SGHTA, FQGNSA. The full variable domain, in which reference TRBV7-2 and TRBJ1-1 provide the parts outside the CDR3, is GAGVSQSPSNKVTEKGKDVELRCDPISGHTALYWYRQSLGQGLEFLIYFQGNSAPDKSGLPSDRFSAERTGGSVSTLTIQRTQQEDSAVYLCASSFSTVNTEAFFGQGTRLTVV.

The chain has TRBV19 and TRBJ2-1, with TRBD2 matching over 13 bases. This CDR3 is 17 amino acids long. Trimming removed 3 bases from V and 4 bases from J; junction bases left unmatched: 6. The V gene's germline CDR1 is LNHDA and CDR2 SQIVND (reference sequence). CDR3 loop: CASSIRMTSGGYNEQFF. For the CDR3, the DNA is TGTGCCAGTAGTATCCGAATGACTAGCGGGGGGTACAATGAGCAGTTCTTC.

The J gene is TRBJ2-1, the V gene TRBV5-1; the D gene is possibly TRBD2 (6 bases). The CDR3 covers 16 residues. Trimming took off 1 base at V and 5 bases at J, with 16 bases between the two ends. The germline CDR1 and CDR2 sequences are SGHRS and YFSETQ. CDR3 amino acids: CASSLMGVRENNEQFF. Written as DNA, the CDR3 is TGCGCCAGCAGCTTGATGGGGGTTCGGGAGAACAATGAGCAGTTCTTC. The whole variable domain, remainder taken from reference TRBV5-1 and TRBJ2-1, is KAGVTQTPRYLIKTRGQQVTLSCSPISGHRSVSWYQQTPGQGLQFLFEYFSETQRNKGNFPGRFSGRQFSNSRSEMNVSTLELGDSALYLCASSLMGVRENNEQFFGPGTRLTVL.

The rearrangement uses TRBV2 and TRBJ1-2; D is unclear. CDR3 length equals 15 residues. Deletions cut 5 bases from V and 2 bases from J, with 15 bases between. Per germline, CDR1 SNHLY and CDR2 FYNNEI. As DNA, the CDR3 is TGTGCCAGCAGTCCGGACTCCGCGACGAACTATGGCTACACCTTC. This encodes CASSPDSATNYGYTF. Looking up the rest from reference TRBV2 and TRBJ1-2 gives the full variable domain: EPEVTQTPSHQVTQMGQEVILRCVPISNHLYFYWYRQILGQKVEFLVSFYNNEISEKSEIFDDQFSVERPDGSNFTLKIRSTKLEDSAMYFCASSPDSATNYGYTFGSGTRLTVV.

The chain links TRBV25-1 to TRBJ2-7, with 10 bases that match TRBD1. The J segment lost 2 bases and the V segment lost 4 bases, leaving 2 bases of the junction unmatched. Germline lookup yields CDR1 MGHDK and CDR2 SYGVNS. The CDR3 has 14 residues. The CDR3 spells CASSGTGGPYEQYF. DNA of the CDR3: TGTGCCAGCAGTGGGACAGGGGGGCCCTACGAGCAGTACTTC.